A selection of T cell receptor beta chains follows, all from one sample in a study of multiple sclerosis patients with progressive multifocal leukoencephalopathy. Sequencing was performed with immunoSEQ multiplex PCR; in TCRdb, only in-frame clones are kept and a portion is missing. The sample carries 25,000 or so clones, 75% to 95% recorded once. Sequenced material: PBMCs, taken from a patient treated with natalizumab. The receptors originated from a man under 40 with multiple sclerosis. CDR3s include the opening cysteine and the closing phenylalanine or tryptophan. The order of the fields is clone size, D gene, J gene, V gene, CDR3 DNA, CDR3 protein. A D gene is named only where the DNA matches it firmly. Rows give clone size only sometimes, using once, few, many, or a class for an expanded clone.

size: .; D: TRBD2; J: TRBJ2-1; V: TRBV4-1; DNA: TGCGCCAGCAGCCTGCGGGAGGGGGGAGATGAGCAGTTCTTC; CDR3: CASSLREGGDEQFF
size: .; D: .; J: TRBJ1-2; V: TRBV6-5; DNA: TGTGCCAGCAGTTTACAGGGCAACTATGGCTACACCTTC; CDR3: CASSLQGNYGYTF
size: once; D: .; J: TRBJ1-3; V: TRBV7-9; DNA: TGTGCCAGCAGCTTACCAGGGGACGCGAGCTCTGGAAACACCATATATTTT; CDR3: CASSLPGDASSGNTIYF
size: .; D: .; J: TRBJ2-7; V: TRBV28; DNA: TGTGCCAGCAGTTTATCGGGAGCCCCTGACTCCTACGAGCAGTACTTC; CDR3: CASSLSGAPDSYEQYF
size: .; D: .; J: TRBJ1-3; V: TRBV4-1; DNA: TGCGCCAGCAGGAGGCCTCTTGGAAACACCATATATTTT; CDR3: CASRRPLGNTIYF
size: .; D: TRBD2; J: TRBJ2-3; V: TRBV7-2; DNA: TGTGCCAGCAGCCCCGTGGTGACTAGCGGGTGGACAGATACGCAGTATTTT; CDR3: CASSPVVTSGWTDTQYF
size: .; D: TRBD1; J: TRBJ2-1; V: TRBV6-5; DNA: TGTGCCAGCAATAAAGGTGGGACAGGGGACCTCGGGCAGTTCTTC; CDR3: CASNKGGTGDLGQFF
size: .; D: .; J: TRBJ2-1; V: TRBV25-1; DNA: TGTGCCATTTCACAGGGATGGGGTGAGCAGTTCTTC; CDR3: CAISQGWGEQFF
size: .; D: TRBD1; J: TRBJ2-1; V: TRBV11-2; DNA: TGTGCCAGCAGCTTGGACAGGGGGAGCTACAATGAGCAGTTCTTC; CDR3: CASSLDRGSYNEQFF
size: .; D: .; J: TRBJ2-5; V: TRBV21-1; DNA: TGTGCCAGCAGCTCGAACACAAACGTCAGGGAGACCCAGTACTTC; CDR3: CASSSNTNVRETQYF
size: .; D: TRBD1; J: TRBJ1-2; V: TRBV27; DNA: TGTGCCAGCAGTTTAACCAACAGGGGAGCCTATGGCTACACCTTC; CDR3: CASSLTNRGAYGYTF
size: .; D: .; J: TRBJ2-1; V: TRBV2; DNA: TGTGCCAGCGGACGACCGGGCGGCTCCTACAATGAGCAGTTCTTC; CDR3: CASGRPGGSYNEQFF
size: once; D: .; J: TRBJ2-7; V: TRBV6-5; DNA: TGTGCCAGCAGTTACTCGAGGTTAGCGGAGAACTACGAGCAGTACTTC; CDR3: CASSYSRLAENYEQYF
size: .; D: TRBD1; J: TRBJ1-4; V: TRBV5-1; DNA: TGCGCCAGCAGCTTGTCCTCCTTGGACAGGCCTAATGAAAAACTGTTTTTT; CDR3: CASSLSSLDRPNEKLFF
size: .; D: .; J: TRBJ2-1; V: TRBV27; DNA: .; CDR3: CASSFGPGGRDEQFF
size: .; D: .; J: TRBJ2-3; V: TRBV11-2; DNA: TGTGCCAGCAGCCCTCGCCACACAGATACGCAGTATTTT; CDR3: CASSPRHTDTQYF
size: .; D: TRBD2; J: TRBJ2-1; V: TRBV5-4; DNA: TGTGCCAGCAGCTTGACTAGCGGGAGAGGGAATGAGCAGTTCTTC; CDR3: CASSLTSGRGNEQFF
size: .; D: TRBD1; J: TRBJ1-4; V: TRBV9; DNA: TGTGCCAGCAGCGCAACGCTAAGTCCCGGGACAGGGGATGAAAAACTGTTTTTT; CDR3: CASSATLSPGTGDEKLFF
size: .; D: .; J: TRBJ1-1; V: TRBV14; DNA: TGTGCCAGCAGCCAATGGGTGGCAGGGGACTTAGGAAACACTGAAGCTTTCTTT; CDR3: CASSQWVAGDLGNTEAFF
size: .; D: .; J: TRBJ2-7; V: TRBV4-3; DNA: TGCGCCAGCAGCCAAGATATCGGGACCTACGAGCAGTACTTC; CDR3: CASSQDIGTYEQYF
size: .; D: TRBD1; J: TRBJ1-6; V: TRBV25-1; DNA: TGTGCCAGCAGTAACCGGGACAGGGTTAATTCACCCCTCCACTTT; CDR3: CASSNRDRVNSPLHF
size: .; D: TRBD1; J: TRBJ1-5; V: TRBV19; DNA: TGTGCCAGCGTACAGGGGAATCAGCCCCAGCATTTT; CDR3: CASVQGNQPQHF
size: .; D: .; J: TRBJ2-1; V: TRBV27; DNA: TGTGCCAGCAGTTTAAGGCGCCAGATTTCCTCCTACAATGAGCAGTTCTTC; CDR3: CASSLRRQISSYNEQFF
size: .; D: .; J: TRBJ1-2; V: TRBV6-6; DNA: TGTGCCAGCAGCCCGCGGGGGTACGATGGCTACACCTTC; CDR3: CASSPRGYDGYTF